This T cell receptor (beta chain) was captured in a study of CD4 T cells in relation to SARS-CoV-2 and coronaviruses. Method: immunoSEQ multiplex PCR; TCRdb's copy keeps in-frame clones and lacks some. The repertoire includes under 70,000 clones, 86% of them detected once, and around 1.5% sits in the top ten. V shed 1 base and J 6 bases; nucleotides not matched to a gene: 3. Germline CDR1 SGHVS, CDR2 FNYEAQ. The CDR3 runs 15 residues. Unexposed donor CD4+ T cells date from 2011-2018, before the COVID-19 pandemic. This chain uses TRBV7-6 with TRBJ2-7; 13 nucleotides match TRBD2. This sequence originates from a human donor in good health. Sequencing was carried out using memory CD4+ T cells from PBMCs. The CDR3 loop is CASSLGLAGGGEQYF. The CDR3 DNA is TGTGCCAGCAGCTTAGGACTAGCGGGAGGAGGCGAGCAGTACTTC.